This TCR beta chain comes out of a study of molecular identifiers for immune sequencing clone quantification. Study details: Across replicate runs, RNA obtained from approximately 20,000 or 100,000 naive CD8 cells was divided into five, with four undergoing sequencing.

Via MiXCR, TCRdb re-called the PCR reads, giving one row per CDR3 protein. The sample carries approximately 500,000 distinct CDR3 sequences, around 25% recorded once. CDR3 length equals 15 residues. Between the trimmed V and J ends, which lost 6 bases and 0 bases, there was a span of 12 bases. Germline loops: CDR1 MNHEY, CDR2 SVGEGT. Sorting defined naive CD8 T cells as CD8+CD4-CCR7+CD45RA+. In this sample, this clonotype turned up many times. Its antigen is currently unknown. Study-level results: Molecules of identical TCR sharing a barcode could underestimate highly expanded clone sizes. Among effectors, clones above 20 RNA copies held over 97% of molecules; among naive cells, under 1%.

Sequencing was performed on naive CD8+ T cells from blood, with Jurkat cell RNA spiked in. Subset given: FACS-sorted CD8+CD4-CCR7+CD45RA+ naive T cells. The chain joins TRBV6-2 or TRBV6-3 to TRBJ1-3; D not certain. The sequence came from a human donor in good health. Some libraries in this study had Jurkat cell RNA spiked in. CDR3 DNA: TGTGCCAGCAGCGCGGACGGAGACTCTGGAAACACCATATATTTT. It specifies CASSADGDSGNTIYF.